Listed below are T cell receptor beta chains from one sample, sequenced in a study of cytomegalovirus exposure and HLA in healthy donors. Only in-frame clones appear in the TCRdb table, and some are missing; sequencing was by immunoSEQ multiplex PCR. Among 150,000 to 200,000 clones listed, 84% were seen once. The sample taken for sequencing was PBMCs. These receptors were obtained from a man aged 25 to 45 in good health and CMV-seropositive. CDR3s leave out the opening cysteine and the closing phenylalanine or tryptophan.

j_call: TRBJ1-5
v_call: TRBV7-6
cdr3_aa: ASSPEGDRVKSNQPQH

j_call: TRBJ1-1
v_call: TRBV7-2
cdr3_aa: ASSPQVLRGPNTEAF

j_call: TRBJ2-7
v_call: TRBV19
cdr3_aa: ASSLRDRSYEQY

j_call: TRBJ2-2
v_call: TRBV7-6
cdr3_aa: ASSPRQGRTGELF

j_call: TRBJ2-1
v_call: TRBV9
cdr3_aa: ASSLSRDRVASYNEQF

j_call: TRBJ1-4
v_call: TRBV28
cdr3_aa: ASSFQGALLEKLF

j_call: TRBJ1-2
v_call: TRBV30
cdr3_aa: AWSRQGGGYGYT

j_call: TRBJ1-3
v_call: TRBV10-3
cdr3_aa: AISESRGGQDSGNTIY

j_call: TRBJ2-3
v_call: TRBV2
cdr3_aa: ASPGLRETTDTQY

j_call: TRBJ2-2
v_call: TRBV7-7
cdr3_aa: ASSSGTSNTGELF

j_call: TRBJ1-1
v_call: TRBV7-3
cdr3_aa: ASSLGGMNTEAF

j_call: TRBJ1-6
v_call: TRBV28
cdr3_aa: ASSFGDRDVGVF

j_call: TRBJ2-7
v_call: TRBV2
cdr3_aa: ASSTSEIRDRV

j_call: TRBJ2-5
v_call: TRBV27
cdr3_aa: ASSPLGETQY

j_call: TRBJ1-1
v_call: TRBV9
cdr3_aa: ASSEGGRTEAF

j_call: TRBJ2-7
v_call: TRBV10-2
cdr3_aa: ASREGTTFYEQY

j_call: TRBJ1-1
v_call: TRBV5-6
cdr3_aa: ASSSLGQGGNTEAF

j_call: TRBJ1-5
v_call: TRBV19
cdr3_aa: ASGRTGRSNQPQH

j_call: TRBJ2-7
v_call: TRBV10-3
cdr3_aa: AISDLTASSYEQY

j_call: TRBJ1-5
v_call: TRBV5-8
cdr3_aa: ASSYLGGQPQH

j_call: TRBJ1-2
v_call: TRBV29-1
cdr3_aa: SVELQTGVYGYT

j_call: TRBJ1-2
v_call: TRBV30
cdr3_aa: AWSRQGYGYT

j_call: TRBJ2-2
v_call: TRBV13
cdr3_aa: ASSPGLAGLTGELF

j_call: TRBJ2-4
v_call: TRBV9
cdr3_aa: ASSFGGENIQY

j_call: TRBJ2-5
v_call: TRBV7-2
cdr3_aa: ASRGRQGISETQY

j_call: TRBJ2-1
v_call: TRBV7-8
cdr3_aa: ASSSPGGGYNEQF

j_call: TRBJ1-5
v_call: TRBV6-1
cdr3_aa: ASTRAGTDNQPQH

j_call: TRBJ2-5
v_call: TRBV2
cdr3_aa: ASSGADYQETQY

j_call: TRBJ2-3
v_call: TRBV28
cdr3_aa: ASTSADTQY

j_call: TRBJ2-7
v_call: TRBV5-1
cdr3_aa: ASSFPDRPSYEQY

j_call: TRBJ2-6
v_call: TRBV18
cdr3_aa: ASSSKPGSGANVLT

j_call: TRBJ2-1
v_call: TRBV6-5
cdr3_aa: ASSYSGISSMHEQF

j_call: TRBJ1-1
v_call: TRBV4-1
cdr3_aa: ASSQERTGGVKNTEAF